These 14 T cell receptor beta chains were all obtained from the same sample, sequenced in a study of blood T cell repertoires in COVID-19. Clones were read by immunoSEQ multiplex PCR, and TCRdb kept only the in-frame ones, dropping some. The table has a few hundred thousand clones, 85% to 90% seen once. Material for sequencing was peripheral blood. Receptors were obtained from a woman aged 50 to 60 with acute or convalescent COVID-19.

The V call is TRBV3-1 (or the pseudogene TRBV3-2), the J call TRBJ2-2, with 14 bases identical to TRBD2. The CDR3 runs 18 residues. J was trimmed by 5 bases and V by 3 bases; bases with no gene match: 8. Germline assignment: CDR1 LGHDT and CDR2 YNNKEL (reference sequence). The CDR3 spells CASSHATSGRAWTGELFF. CDR3 DNA sequence: TGTGCCAGCAGCCACGCGACTAGCGGGAGGGCCTGGACCGGGGAGCTGTTTTTT.

The V and J genes are TRBV7-2 and TRBJ2-1, with 7 bases aligning to TRBD2. CDR3 length: 12 amino acids. CDR1 is SGHTA, CDR2 FQGNSA, per germline. Trimming cost V 5 bases and J 7 bases; bases outside gene matches: 2. This chain's CDR3 is CASSPSGNEQFF. For the CDR3, the DNA is TGTGCCAGCAGCCCTAGCGGTAATGAGCAGTTCTTC.

The V gene is TRBV11-2, the J gene TRBJ2-7; TRBD1 agrees at 8 bases. The V and J ends lost 3 bases and 3 bases, in that order; junction bases with no gene match: 7. CDR1 SGHAT and CDR2 FQNNGV come from the germline V gene. The CDR3 runs to 15 residues. The CDR3 loop reads CASSFERTGFYEQYF. The CDR3 DNA is TGTGCCAGCAGCTTCGAAAGGACAGGGTTCTACGAGCAGTACTTC. The full variable domain, completed using reference TRBV11-2 and TRBJ2-7, is EAGVAQSPRYKIIEKRQSVAFWCNPISGHATLYWYQQILGQGPKLLIQFQNNGVVDDSQLPKDRFSAERLKGVDSTLKIQPAKLEDSAVYLCASSFERTGFYEQYFGPGTRLTVT.

V is TRBV5-3 and J is TRBJ2-1; D not resolved. TRBV5-3 is an ORF, with its function uncertain. This CDR3 contains 15 residues. V was pared by 1 base and J by 7 bases, with 15 bases between. The DNA for the CDR3 is TGTGCCAGAAGCTTGACCAGGTTAAGGAATAATGAGCAGTTCTTC. Its protein is CARSLTRLRNNEQFF.

The rearrangement joins TRBV27 to TRBJ2-3; 9 bases are shared with TRBD2. CDR1 MNHEY and CDR2 SMNVEV come from the germline V gene (reference sequence). J gave up 4 bases and V 5 bases, and 7 bases lay outside the gene matches. CDR3 length: 15 amino acids. The CDR3 region has the DNA TGTGCCAGCAGTAAAACTGGGACTAGCCCAGATACGCAGTATTTT. Translating gives CASSKTGTSPDTQYF.

As for this clone: At the DNA level, this CDR3 is encoded by other sequences in the same sample as well. The rearrangement joins TRBV6-5 to TRBJ1-2, with 7 bases lining up with TRBD1. V was clipped by 2 bases and J by 5 bases; unmatched bases: 5. Per germline, CDR1 MNHEY and CDR2 SVGAGI. The CDR3 runs 14 residues. This chain's CDR3 is CASSYGQETYGYTF. CDR3 nucleotides: TGTGCCAGCAGTTACGGACAGGAGACATATGGCTACACCTTC.

The chain links TRBV10-3 to TRBJ1-6; TRBD1 matches at 7 bases. V dropped 6 bases and J dropped 7; count of bases not matched to a gene: 3. The CDR3 spans 13 residues. CDR1 and CDR2 from the germline V gene are ENHRY and SYGVKD. CDR3 loop: CAIRTGYNSPLHF. The CDR3, as DNA: TGTGCCATCAGGACAGGGTACAATTCACCCCTCCACTTT.

This clone is a singleton in its sample. This rearrangement joins TRBV13 to TRBJ1-1, with D unresolved. Per the germline V gene, CDR1 is PRHDT and CDR2 is FYEKMQ (reference sequence). The CDR3 extends over 15 amino acids. V lost 5 bases and J lost 3, with 16 bases in between. In nucleotides, the CDR3 is TGTGCCAGCAGCACTTACCACGACGGGTACACTGAAGCTTTCTTT. It codes for CASSTYHDGYTEAFF.

This clone came up a few times. J is TRBJ1-2 and V is TRBV7-9, with 9 bases identical to TRBD1. There are 16 residues in the CDR3. V lost 4 bases to trimming and J lost 2 bases; unmatched junction nucleotides: 8. CDR1 is SEHNR, CDR2 FQNEAQ, per germline (reference sequence). CDR3 in amino acids: CASSSGDRAINYGYTF. The CDR3 DNA sequence: TGTGCCAGCAGCTCCGGGGACAGGGCTATAAACTATGGCTACACCTTC.

The chain links TRBV18 to TRBJ1-4; weak D call: TRBD1 (6 bases). Trimming shortened V by 4 bases and J by 6 bases, and 12 bases separated the two germline ends. CDR3 size: 14 residues. Per the germline V gene, CDR1 is KGHSH and CDR2 is LQKENI. CDR3 in amino acids: CASSRGGPDEKLFF. The CDR3 DNA sequence: TGTGCCAGCTCACGTGGGGGCCCAGATGAAAAACTGTTTTTT.

A single count supports this clone. V and J are TRBV7-9 and TRBJ1-5, with TRBD1 matching over 7 bases. Germline CDR1 SEHNR, CDR2 FQNEAQ (reference sequence). Trimming at V came to 5 bases and at J to 3 bases, leaving 4 bases not matched to a gene. This CDR3 has 14 amino acids. The CDR3 sequence is CASSRTGINQPQHF. The CDR3 nucleotides are TGTGCCAGCAGCCGGACAGGCATCAATCAGCCCCAGCATTTT.

This clone has just one count. This chain links TRBV30 with TRBJ2-5; 13 nucleotides line up with TRBD2. V lost 2 bases to trimming and J lost 5 bases; unmatched junction nucleotides: 8. CDR1 and CDR2 from the germline V gene are GTSNPN and SVGIG (reference sequence). The CDR3 contains 16 residues. CDR3 coding DNA: TGTGCCTGGAGTCCAGGGACTAGCGGGAACGGGGAGACCCAGTACTTC. Translating gives CAWSPGTSGNGETQYF.

Remarks on this clone: At the DNA level, this CDR3 is encoded by other sequences in the same sample as well. This chain links TRBV5-1 with TRBJ2-7; TRBD2 agrees at 10 bases. Germline CDR1 SGHRS, CDR2 YFSETQ. The CDR3 loop spans 15 amino acids. The J segment lost 2 bases and the V segment lost 4 bases, leaving 6 bases of the junction unmatched. CDR3 protein: CASSLGLAETYEQYF. The CDR3, as DNA: TGCGCCAGCAGCCTAGGACTAGCGGAGACCTACGAGCAGTACTTC.

The gene calls are TRBV7-9 and TRBJ1-2, with D possibly TRBD1 on 5 matching bases. This CDR3 comprises 13 residues. Per germline, CDR1 SEHNR and CDR2 FQNEAQ (reference sequence). Trimming left V 2 bases short and J 7 bases short, with 11 bases between. The DNA of the CDR3 is TGTGCCAGCAGCTTATCGCAGGGAGGTGGCTACACCTTC. It specifies CASSLSQGGGYTF.